This entry features one T cell receptor (beta chain) sequence. Generated by immunoSEQ multiplex PCR, the TCRdb table keeps only in-frame clones and is missing some. The top ten clones hold about 40% of a sample with approximately 80,000 clones, about 86% of them seen once. This entry belongs to a study of blood T cell repertoires in COVID-19. Study in general: Sources were T cells, B-cell-depleted T cells, or PBMCs; the material itself was cDNA or gDNA.

Trimming took 5 bases from V and 0 from J; bases not matched to a gene: 5. The CDR3 loop spans 15 amino acids. Germline V gene lookup returns CDR1 SGHRS and CDR2 YFSETQ. V is TRBV5-1 and J is TRBJ2-1, with TRBD2 matching over 7 bases. The TCR was taken from a man at least 80 years old with acute or convalescent COVID-19. The sample consisted of peripheral blood. Here the CDR3 reads CASSLAGDSYNEQFF. In nucleotides, the CDR3 is TGCGCCAGCAGTTTAGCGGGTGACTCCTACAATGAGCAGTTCTTC.